One and the same sample provided the 19 T cell receptor beta chains below, sequenced in a study of patients and donors after allogeneic stem cell transplantation. TCRdb itself ran the RT-PCR reads through MiXCR, one entry per CDR3 protein. The sample consists of more than 9,000 distinct CDR3 sequences, about 20% of them appearing once. Sequencing was performed on blood, either unsorted or a sorted T cell fraction (not recorded which). The receptors originated from a human donor who was either an allogeneic HSCT recipient or a stem cell or donor lymphocyte infusion donor (not recorded which). It is not recorded whose cells these are; they may come from a transplant donor.

This clonotype was seen repeatedly, ten times or more. The rearrangement uses TRBV6-5 and TRBJ1-5; D is perhaps TRBD1 (5 bases). V was trimmed by 0 bases and J by 5 bases, leaving 11 bases between them. CDR1 MNHEY and CDR2 SVGAGI come from the germline V gene. This CDR3 has 15 residues. The CDR3 DNA is TGTGCCAGCAGTTACTCGAGGGGAGGTCATCAGCCCCAGCATTTT. Translated: CASSYSRGGHQPQHF.

This clonotype was observed many times. This chain's CDR3 is CASTSGGRSDTEAFF. Written as DNA, the CDR3 is TGCGCCAGCACCTCGGGGGGGCGGTCGGACACTGAAGCTTTCTTT. This chain joins TRBV5-1 and TRBJ1-1, with D maybe TRBD1 (6 bases). CDR3 length: 15 amino acids. CDR1 and CDR2 (germline): SGHRS, YFSETQ. Trimming removed 6 bases from V and 3 bases from J, with 18 bases in between.

The V and J genes are TRBV4-1 and TRBJ2-3; no definite D call. The CDR3 spans 15 residues. The V end lost 4 bases, the J end lost 0 bases, and 11 bases lay between the germline ends. From germline, CDR1 is MGHRA and CDR2 YSYEKL. DNA of the CDR3: TGCGCCAGCAGCCTGTCCTGGGCTAGCACAGATACGCAGTATTTT. Protein sequence: CASSLSWASTDTQYF.

This clonotype was counted between two and nine times. The V call is TRBV30, the J call TRBJ1-4; 7 nucleotides agree with TRBD1. Looked up from germline, CDR1 is GTSNPN and CDR2 is SVGIG (reference sequence). Trimming cost V 8 bases and J 8 bases; bases outside gene matches: 11. This CDR3 has 13 amino acids. CDR3 in amino acids: CAGTEGAREKLFF. The CDR3 DNA reads as TGTGCCGGGACCGAGGGGGCTAGGGAAAAACTGTTTTTT.

This clonotype was counted ten times or more. The chain joins TRBV12-3 or TRBV12-4 to TRBJ1-3; D is perhaps TRBD1 (6 bases). This CDR3 is 14 amino acids long. Trimming took 6 bases from V and 4 from J, leaving 13 bases between them. The CDR3 is CASRRQGLGNTIYF. DNA of the CDR3: TGTGCCAGCAGACGTCAGGGGTTAGGAAACACCATATATTTT.

This clonotype was found once. The chain joins TRBV6-2 or TRBV6-3 to TRBJ2-7; unclear D gene. The germline V gene encodes CDR1 MNHEY and CDR2 SVGEGT. Deletions cut 2 bases from V and 3 bases from J, with 8 bases between. CDR3 size: 13 residues. CDR3 residues: CASSYEQYYEQYF. CDR3 sequence (DNA): TGTGCCAGCAGTTACGAACAGTACTACGAGCAGTACTTC.

There are many counts of this clonotype. The chain uses TRBV5-1 and TRBJ1-1; a weak D match, TRBD1 (5 bases). Trimming took off 0 bases at V and 1 base at J, with 13 bases between the two ends. CDR1 SGHRS and CDR2 YFSETQ come from the germline V gene. The CDR3 is 16 amino acids. CDR3 amino acids: CASSLVGAGQNTEAFF. Here the CDR3 DNA reads TGCGCCAGCAGCTTGGTCGGGGCAGGCCAGAACACTGAAGCTTTCTTT.

This chain joins TRBV7-8 and TRBJ1-5, with a tentative D call TRBD1 (6 bases). The CDR3 sequence is 15 residues long. Trimming stripped 5 bases from V and 4 bases from J, with 15 bases between. Per germline, CDR1 SGHVS and CDR2 FQNEAQ. CDR3: CASSPDRNLNQPQHF. The CDR3 nucleotides read TGTGCCAGCAGCCCTGACAGGAATCTAAATCAGCCCCAGCATTTT.

The chain joins TRBV7-2 to TRBJ1-6, with a tentative D call TRBD1 (5 bases). CDR1 is SGHTA, CDR2 FQGNSA, per germline. V gave up 8 bases and J gave up 2 bases, with 10 bases separating them. The CDR3 runs to 14 residues. The chain's CDR3 is CASLGGPYNSPLHF. The DNA for the CDR3 is TGTGCCAGCCTTGGGGGTCCCTATAATTCACCCCTCCACTTT.

This chain joins TRBV29-1 and TRBJ1-4; TRBD1 is a possible D gene (5 bases). Germline V lookup: CDR1 SQVTM, CDR2 ANQGSEA. Trimming left V 6 bases short and J 8 bases short, with 13 bases between. CDR3 length: 12 amino acids. CDR3 nucleotides: TGCAGCGTGGAGGGACTTGGGGAAAAACTGTTTTTT. This translates into CSVEGLGEKLFF.

In this sample, this clonotype turned up a few times. The chain carries TRBV5-1 and TRBJ1-2; 7 positions match TRBD1. Germline V gene data show CDR1 as SGHRS and CDR2 as YFSETQ. The CDR3 is made up of 14 amino acids. V was pared by 3 bases and J by 4 bases, with 6 bases of the junction left unmatched. CDR3 DNA: TGCGCCAGCAGCTCCACCGGGACAGCCTATGGCTACACCTTC. The encoded protein is CASSSTGTAYGYTF.

This clonotype was seen many times. The V call is TRBV6-5, the J call TRBJ2-7; tentatively, D is TRBD2 (5 bases). The CDR3 sequence is 13 residues long. Germline V gives CDR1 MNHEY, CDR2 SVGAGI. V lost 6 bases and J lost 3, with 12 bases in between. CDR3 sequence (DNA): TGTGCCAGCAGCCCCCCGGGAAACTACGAGCAGTACTTC. Protein: CASSPPGNYEQYF.

V and J are TRBV5-1 and TRBJ1-1; D is possibly TRBD1 (5 bases). The V gene's germline CDR1 is SGHRS and CDR2 YFSETQ. V lost 4 bases, J lost 0 bases, and 13 bases lay in between. The CDR3 loop spans 15 amino acids. CDR3 residues: CASSHGTAMNTEAFF. CDR3 in DNA: TGCGCCAGCAGCCATGGGACGGCTATGAACACTGAAGCTTTCTTT.

The CDR3 DNA sequence: TGTGCCACCAGCCGACAGAATAGCAATCAGCCCCAGCATTTT. Translation gives CATSRQNSNQPQHF. This chain connects TRBV15 to TRBJ1-5; tentatively, D is TRBD1 (5 bases). This CDR3 is 14 amino acids long. Germline CDR1 reads LNHNV; CDR2 reads YYDKDF (reference sequence). Trimming left V 5 bases short and J 0 bases short, with 8 bases between. Full variable domain (remainder filled in from reference TRBV15 and TRBJ1-5): DAMVIQNPRYQVTQFGKPVTLSCSQTLNHNVMYWYQQKSSQAPKLLFHYYDKDFNNEADTPDNFQSRRPNTSFCFLDIRSPGLGDTAMYLCATSRQNSNQPQHFGDGTRLSIL.

This clonotype was seen a handful of times. The CDR3 here is CASSGTKNTEAFF. CDR3 DNA sequence: TGTGCCAGCAGCGGGACAAAGAACACTGAAGCTTTCTTT. The V and J genes are TRBV2 and TRBJ1-1; TRBD1 might be the D (6 bases). The CDR3 contains 13 residues. With 6 bases removed from V and 1 base from J, the gap between germline ends came to 9 bases. CDR1 is SNHLY and CDR2 is FYNNEI in the germline V gene.

The genes are TRBV12-3 or TRBV12-4 and TRBJ2-1; TRBD1 aligns across 9 bases. CDR3 length: 14 amino acids. J was trimmed by 6 bases and V by 5 bases; bases with no gene match: 5. CDR3 DNA: TGTGCCAGCAGTCCTCGACAGGGGGGCAATGAGCAGTTCTTC. Protein sequence: CASSPRQGGNEQFF.

The J gene is TRBJ1-4, the V gene TRBV14; 7 bases agree with TRBD1. The V and J ends lost 4 bases and 8 bases, in that order; junction bases with no gene match: 10. CDR1 and CDR2 (germline): SGHDN, FVKESK. The CDR3 is 15 residues long. DNA of the CDR3: TGTGCCAGCAGCCCTCAGGGGGGCGCGAAAGAAAAACTGTTTTTT. Translating it yields CASSPQGGAKEKLFF.

This chain joins TRBV19 and TRBJ1-2; D gene unclear. Trimming removed 7 bases at V and 8 bases at J, with 14 bases between. This CDR3 spans 12 amino acids. Germline V gene data show CDR1 as LNHDA and CDR2 as SQIVND (reference sequence). The CDR3 sequence: CASTRGSGGYTF. CDR3 coding DNA: TGTGCCAGTACACGGGGTAGTGGCGGCTACACCTTC. Variable domain in full (rest from reference TRBV19 and TRBJ1-2): DGGITQSPKYLFRKEGQNVTLSCEQNLNHDAMYWYRQDPGQGLRLIYYSQIVNDFQKGDIAEGYSVSREKKESFPLTVTSAQKNPTAFYLCASTRGSGGYTFGSGTRLTVV.

This clonotype occurred many times. The chain combines TRBV5-5 with TRBJ1-1; 8 bases agree with TRBD1. This CDR3 comprises 15 residues. Germline V CDR1 and CDR2: SGHKS, YYEKEE (reference sequence). Trimming removed 4 bases from V and 1 base from J; junction bases left unmatched: 6. DNA for the CDR3: TGTGCCAGCAGCCAAGCAGGACAGGGGAACACTGAAGCTTTCTTT. Residues: CASSQAGQGNTEAFF. The entire variable domain, with the rest obtained from reference TRBV5-5 and TRBJ1-1, is as follows: DAGVTQSPTHLIKTRGQQVTLRCSPISGHKSVSWYQQVLGQGPQFIFQYYEKEERGRGNFPDRFSARQFPNYSSELNVNALLLGDSALYLCASSQAGQGNTEAFFGQGTRLTVV.